The 11 T cell receptor beta chains below come from one sample, sequenced in a study of blood T cell repertoires in COVID-19. Some clones are missing from TCRdb's copy, which holds only in-frame ones; the method was immunoSEQ multiplex PCR. The data contain roughly 380,000 clones, 70% to 90% of them singletons. Sequencing was carried out using PBMCs or T cells enriched from blood (not recorded which). Receptors originate from a man younger than 45 who had recovered from COVID-19.

V and J are TRBV6-1 and TRBJ2-5; 9 bases line up with TRBD1. After removal of 4 bases from V and 5 bases from J, the junction contained 11 bases not matched to a gene. Germline CDR1 and CDR2: MNHNS and SASEGT. The CDR3 covers 16 residues. CDR3 loop: CASSGGGGTGSETQYF. The CDR3 DNA is TGTGCCAGCAGTGGTGGTGGTGGGACAGGGTCGGAGACCCAGTACTTC.

The genes are TRBV12-5 and TRBJ1-5; D remains ambiguous. CDR1 LGHNT and CDR2 FRNRAP come from the germline V gene. The CDR3 has 15 amino acids. The ends were cut back, 1 base at V and 7 bases at J, with 14 bases in the middle. CDR3 coding DNA: TGTGCTAGTGGTTTGGGCAACCCGGGAGGCCAGCCCCAGCATTTT. Protein product: CASGLGNPGGQPQHF.

This chain joins TRBV30 and TRBJ1-2; 9 positions match TRBD1. J lost 3 bases, V lost 5 bases, and 10 bases had no gene match. The CDR3 extends over 15 amino acids. Germline V gives CDR1 GTSNPN, CDR2 SVGIG (reference sequence). The CDR3 nucleotides are TGTGCCTGGGACAGGGGGGGCTTTAGGGACTATGGCTACACCTTC. It codes for CAWDRGGFRDYGYTF.

The chain combines TRBV6-5 with TRBJ1-2; possible D gene TRBD1, 6 bases. The CDR3 totals 13 residues. Germline lookup yields CDR1 MNHEY and CDR2 SVGAGI. Trimming took off 4 bases at V and 4 bases at J, with 10 bases between the two ends. The CDR3 is CASSFGTSYGYTF. In DNA, the CDR3 is TGTGCCAGCAGTTTTGGGACATCCTATGGCTACACCTTC.

The V and J genes are TRBV19 and TRBJ2-1; maybe TRBD1 (6 bases). The germline V and J ends were trimmed by 4 bases and 8 bases, with 12 bases remaining between them. The germline CDR1 and CDR2 sequences are LNHDA and SQIVND (reference sequence). The CDR3 sequence is 13 residues long. CDR3 sequence reads: CASSTHRADEQFF. Here the CDR3 DNA reads TGTGCCAGTAGTACCCACAGGGCGGATGAGCAGTTCTTC.

The genes are TRBV6-5 and TRBJ1-3; D remains ambiguous. This CDR3 comprises 13 residues. Per germline, CDR1 MNHEY and CDR2 SVGAGI. The CDR3 DNA reads as TGTGCGAGCCCTAAAGCCCCTGGAAACACCATATATTTT. Translating gives CASPKAPGNTIYF.

Written as DNA, the CDR3 is TGTGCCAGCACCCAGGGGGCCTCTGGGGCCAACGTCCTGACTTTC. Translation: CASTQGASGANVLTF. The J gene is TRBJ2-6, the V gene TRBV2, with 8 bases fitting TRBD1. CDR1 and CDR2 from the germline V gene are SNHLY and FYNNEI. The CDR3 is 15 amino acids. J lost 0 bases, V lost 7 bases, and 2 bases had no gene match.

The V gene is TRBV7-2, the J gene TRBJ2-4; 7 nucleotides align to TRBD2. V shed 5 bases, J shed 0 bases, and the junction held 7 bases outside the gene matches. The CDR3 runs to 16 residues. CDR1 is SGHTA, CDR2 FQGNSA, per germline. CDR3 bases: TGTGCCAGCAGCGTCTCTAGCGGCAGAGCCAAAAACATTCAGTACTTC. This sequence encodes CASSVSSGRAKNIQYF.

This clone was recorded only once. The V gene is TRBV7-9, the J gene TRBJ1-1; 7 nucleotides align to TRBD1. Per germline, CDR1 SEHNR and CDR2 FQNEAQ (reference sequence). J was trimmed by 1 base and V by 2 bases; bases with no gene match: 1. The CDR3 has 14 residues. The CDR3 region has the DNA TGTGCCAGCAGCTTAACAGGGGAGAACACTGAAGCTTTCTTT. It encodes CASSLTGENTEAFF.

The chain has TRBV19 and TRBJ2-3, with D possibly being TRBD1 (5 bases). The CDR3 is 15 amino acids. Looked up from germline, CDR1 is LNHDA and CDR2 is SQIVND (reference sequence). Between the trimmed V and J ends, which lost 7 bases and 1 base, there was a span of 15 bases. The CDR3 loop is CASNPRGVGTDTQYF. The DNA for the CDR3 is TGTGCCAGTAACCCTAGGGGTGTGGGCACAGATACGCAGTATTTT.

The CDR3 DNA follows: TGTGCCAGGGGGGACAGGGGTACTGAAGCTTTCTTT. Protein: CARGDRGTEAFF. This chain uses TRBV19 with TRBJ1-1; TRBD1 matches 10 bases. Germline-derived CDR1 and CDR2 are LNHDA and SQIVND (reference sequence). The V segment lost 9 bases and the J segment 5 bases; nucleotides outside the gene matches: 3. The CDR3 extends over 12 amino acids.